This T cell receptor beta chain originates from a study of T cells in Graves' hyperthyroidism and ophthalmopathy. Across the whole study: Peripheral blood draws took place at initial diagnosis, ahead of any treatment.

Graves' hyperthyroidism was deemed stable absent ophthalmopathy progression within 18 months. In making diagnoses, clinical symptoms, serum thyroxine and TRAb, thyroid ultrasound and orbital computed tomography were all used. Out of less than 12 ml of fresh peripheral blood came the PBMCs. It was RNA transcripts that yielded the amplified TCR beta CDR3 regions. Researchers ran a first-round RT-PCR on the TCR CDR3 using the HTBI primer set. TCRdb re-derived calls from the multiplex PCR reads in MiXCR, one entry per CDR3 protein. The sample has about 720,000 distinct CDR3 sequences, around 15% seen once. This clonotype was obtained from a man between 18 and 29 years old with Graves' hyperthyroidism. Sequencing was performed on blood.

In nucleotides, the CDR3 is TGTGCCACCAGTGATCCCGGACAGGGTTCGTATGGCTACACCTTC. This gives the protein CATSDPGQGSYGYTF. The chain couples TRBV24-1 to TRBJ1-2; TRBD1 agrees at 8 bases. The V and J ends lost 3 bases and 5 bases, in that order; junction bases with no gene match: 7. Germline V lookup: CDR1 KGHDR, CDR2 SFDVKD. There are 15 residues in the CDR3.